This T cell receptor beta chain was sequenced in a study of sequential checkpoint blockade in melanoma (dated by TCRdb to 2018 to 2020). Broadly, across the study: Using 1:1 randomization, the trial assigned patients either to first-line nivolumab followed by ipilimumab (arm A) or to ipilimumab followed by nivolumab (arm B). Maintenance nivolumab came after each of the two trial sequences. DNA from over 75 pretreatment melanoma tumor samples was subjected to TCRbeta immunosequencing. Matched tumor biopsies were taken from around 22 patients before treatment and at week 13, after single-agent nivolumab (arm A) or ipilimumab (arm B). Approximately 80% of the matched tumor biopsy pairs taken before and after treatment were from the same lesion. What the authors observed across the whole study: In the nivolumab-first arm (arm A), an association was found between pretreatment tumor TIL clonality and response (P = .04). The response-prediction model combining TCR metrics and mutation burden needs validation in larger, independent patient cohorts. Small sample sizes and reduced statistical power limited the analyses of tumor T-cell fraction within each arm. Tumor T-cell fraction and clonality were correlated with PD-L1 staining and CD8+ T-cell counts, but not with mutational load. Clinical benefit was about 30 times more likely to be achieved by patients whose tumor T-cell fraction and clonality increased by week 13.

The immunoSEQ Assay was used to immunosequence TCRbeta CDR3 regions from genomic DNA. Before high-throughput sequencing, genomic DNA was amplified using bias-controlled multiplex PCR. The original methods were these. To quantify the absolute abundance of each unique TCRbeta CDR3 region, the sequences were collapsed and filtered. Clonality was defined as 1 minus Pielou's evenness and was calculated using productive rearrangements only. Tumor T-cell fraction was computed by normalizing TCRbeta template counts to usable DNA, estimated from several housekeeping genes. A previously published method was used to identify clones whose frequencies were significantly greater in on-treatment samples than in baseline samples. TCRdb mirrors the immuneACCESS table, restricted to in-frame sequences. Some clones are absent from its copies; in checked studies, under half trace to an unresolved V gene, and the reason for the others is unknown. V and J calls and clone size come straight from that table; D and trimming were deduced from the DNA. This sample gives 40,000 or so clones in total; more than 25% of them show up just once. About 1.6% of the sample is taken by the ten largest.

The intended sense of this specimen's treatment or condition label: randomized to nivolumab then ipilimumab (arm A) or the reverse (arm B). No trial patient had received prior DNA-damaging chemotherapy. CheckMate 064, a randomized, open-label phase II trial of sequential checkpoint blockade, was the source of the samples, all of which came from patients with melanoma. Tumor TCR sequencing used genomic DNA from formalin-fixed paraffin-embedded (FFPE) tissue samples. Trimming accounts for 6 bases at V and 4 bases at J, while the number of junction bases matched to no gene is 7. The CDR3 measures 14 amino acids from cysteine to phenylalanine. Of the read, only the CDR3 DNA is kept; its 42 bases are in frame from base 1. Reading the germline V gene gives CDR1 SGDLS and CDR2 YYNGEE. Details on this clone: Its antigen has not been determined. Per-nucleotide qualities are absent, and no much larger clonotype sits a single base away.

Here the sequenced sample was tumor tissue (inferred from file names), taken from a patient given nivolumab and ipilimumab in sequence. This receptor was identified in a human donor with melanoma. Recombination connected TRBV9 to TRBJ1-1; TRBD1 agrees with 9 junctional bases. For the CDR3, the sequence is CASTIGQGSTEAFF. DNA sequence: TGTGCCAGCACTATAGGACAGGGGAGCACTGAAGCTTTCTTT.